Below are 27 T cell receptor beta chains sequenced from a single sample in a study of blood T cell repertoires in COVID-19. The assay was immunoSEQ multiplex PCR, and TCRdb's table has in-frame clones only and misses some. The sample lists 55,000 to 65,000 clones; 79% were seen once. The specimen sequenced was peripheral blood. These TCRs come from a man in his sixties with acute or convalescent COVID-19.

The CDR3 DNA sequence: TGTGCCAGCAGTAACGGGGGGCGCGGTACGGGCGGAAACACCATATATTTT. It translates to CASSNGGRGTGGNTIYF. The V call is TRBV28, the J call TRBJ1-3, with D perhaps matching TRBD1 (6 bases). The CDR3 runs to 17 residues. The ends were cut back, 5 bases at V and 4 bases at J, with 21 bases in the middle. Germline assignment: CDR1 MDHEN and CDR2 SYDVKM.

This clone showed up just a few times. The V gene is TRBV14, the J gene TRBJ2-7; maybe TRBD2 (6 bases). CDR1 and CDR2 from the germline V gene are SGHDN and FVKESK. The V and J ends lost 3 bases and 0 bases respectively, with 12 bases between them. The CDR3 has 15 residues. CDR3 amino acids: CASSHWRAGSYEQYF. DNA for the CDR3: TGTGCCAGCAGCCATTGGAGGGCCGGCTCCTACGAGCAGTACTTC.

V usage is TRBV28 and J usage is TRBJ1-5; tentatively, D is TRBD1 (6 bases). The ends were cut back, 4 bases at V and 1 base at J, with 20 bases in the middle. Per germline, CDR1 MDHEN and CDR2 SYDVKM. The CDR3 length is 18 residues. The chain's CDR3 is CASSSPSYRVESNQPQHF. CDR3 sequence (DNA): TGTGCCAGCAGTTCCCCATCCTACAGGGTGGAGAGCAATCAGCCCCAGCATTTT.

V gene TRBV4-1 combines with J gene TRBJ1-1; perhaps TRBD1 as D (6 bases). The CDR3 is 14 residues long. V was shortened by 2 bases and J by 1 base, with 8 bases between the two germline ends. Germline values: CDR1 MGHRA, CDR2 YSYEKL. The CDR3 nucleotides read TGCGCCAGCAGCCAAAGAGGGGGGAACACTGAAGCTTTCTTT. It encodes CASSQRGGNTEAFF.

The chain employs TRBV15 and TRBJ1-1; 7 bases are a match to TRBD1. There are 15 residues in the CDR3. Trimming cost V 4 bases and J 0 bases; bases outside gene matches: 5. CDR1 and CDR2 from the germline V gene are LNHNV and YYDKDF (reference sequence). The chain's CDR3 is CATSTYRGLNTEAFF. In nucleotides, the CDR3 is TGTGCCACCAGCACCTACAGGGGCCTGAACACTGAAGCTTTCTTT.

The J gene is TRBJ1-1, the V gene TRBV6-2 or TRBV6-3; TRBD1 aligns across 7 bases. With 5 bases clipped from V and 4 bases from J, the junction kept 25 bases outside the gene matches. Looked up from germline, CDR1 is MNHEY and CDR2 is SVGEGT. The CDR3 has 20 amino acids. The CDR3 sequence is CASSRPIVPGQRGGFTEAFF. The CDR3 DNA follows: TGTGCCAGCAGTCGCCCAATCGTCCCGGGACAGCGAGGAGGATTCACTGAAGCTTTCTTT.

The V gene is TRBV28, the J gene TRBJ1-6; 7 bases fit TRBD1. Germline lookup yields CDR1 MDHEN and CDR2 SYDVKM. V was pared by 5 bases and J by 17 bases, with 12 bases of the junction left unmatched. The CDR3 has 13 residues. The CDR3 is CASSPSDRPTFHF. The CDR3 DNA reads TGTGCCAGCAGTCCCTCGGACAGGCCGACCTTCCACTTT. Looking up the rest from reference TRBV28 and TRBJ1-6 gives the full variable domain: DVKVTQSSRYLVKRTGEKVFLECVQDMDHENMFWYRQDPGLGLRLIYFSYDVKMKEKGDIPEGYSVSREKKERFSLILESASTNQTSMYLCASSPSDRPTFHFGNGTRLTVT.

CDR3 protein: CASSSKLPGFYEQYF. CDR3 DNA: TGTGCCAGCAGCTCGAAACTACCAGGGTTTTACGAGCAGTACTTC. V gene TRBV6-5 combines with J gene TRBJ2-7; D may be TRBD1 (5 bases). The length of the CDR3 is 15 residues. Trimming stripped 6 bases from V and 4 bases from J, with 19 bases between. CDR1 is MNHEY and CDR2 is SVGAGI in the germline V gene.

This chain uses TRBV4-2 with TRBJ2-7; D unresolved. The CDR3 sequence is 13 residues long. Germline CDR1 and CDR2: LGHNA and YNFKEQ. The germline V and J ends were trimmed by 0 bases and 6 bases, with 9 bases remaining between them. The CDR3 nucleotides are TGTGCCAGCAGCCAAGACAGCGCCAGCGAGCAGTACTTC. The encoded protein is CASSQDSASEQYF.

The CDR3 here is CASTPQGGITNEQFF. In nucleotides, the CDR3 is TGTGCCAGTACCCCACAGGGGGGAATTACGAATGAGCAGTTCTTC. V and J are TRBV19 and TRBJ2-1; TRBD1 agrees at 8 bases. Trimming took 7 bases from V and 7 from J; bases not matched to a gene: 12. Germline values: CDR1 LNHDA, CDR2 SQIVND (reference sequence). The CDR3 loop spans 15 amino acids.

This chain uses TRBV30 with TRBJ1-5, with TRBD1 identical over 9 bases. CDR1 is GTSNPN, CDR2 SVGIG, per germline (reference sequence). The V segment lost 3 bases and the J segment 7 bases; nucleotides outside the gene matches: 10. This CDR3 is built from 15 residues. CDR3 coding DNA: TGTGCCTGGAGCTCGGACAGGGGAGTGGGGCAGCCCCAGCATTTT. It codes for CAWSSDRGVGQPQHF.

This clone appeared once. The rearrangement joins TRBV29-1 to TRBJ2-3, with TRBD2 identical over 11 bases. J gave up 5 bases and V 1 base, and 8 bases lay outside the gene matches. Germline V gives CDR1 SQVTM, CDR2 ANQGSEA. This CDR3 contains 16 residues. CDR3 nucleotides: TGCAGCGTTGAAGGGAGTCTAGCGGGAGGTGGAGATACGCAGTATTTT. Its protein product is CSVEGSLAGGGDTQYF.

The V call is TRBV19, the J call TRBJ2-2; 8 positions agree with TRBD2. This CDR3 has 14 residues. Per the germline V gene, CDR1 is LNHDA and CDR2 is SQIVND (reference sequence). With V trimmed by 3 bases and J by 11 bases, 8 bases remained unmatched. In DNA form, the CDR3 reads TGTGCCAGTAGTATGACTAGCGAAATAGTAGAGCTGTTTTTT. Translating it yields CASSMTSEIVELFF.

The chain recombines TRBV11-2 with TRBJ2-5; D unresolved. Germline CDR1 and CDR2: SGHAT and FQNNGV. Trimming cost V 5 bases and J 2 bases, with 9 bases left between them. This CDR3 comprises 13 residues. The CDR3 bases are TGTGCCAGCAGCACCACAGAGCAAGAGACCCAGTACTTC. Translated: CASSTTEQETQYF.

The rearrangement joins TRBV5-1 to TRBJ2-4, with 9 bases aligning to TRBD1. Germline loops: CDR1 SGHRS, CDR2 YFSETQ. This CDR3 is built from 13 residues. The junction had 1 base not matched to a gene; V was cut back by 5 bases and J by 4 bases. The CDR3 DNA reads as TGCGCCAGCAGTGGGACAGGGAAAAACATTCAGTACTTC. This sequence encodes CASSGTGKNIQYF.

This rearrangement joins TRBV5-4 to TRBJ1-1; 8 nucleotides align to TRBD1. Looked up from germline, CDR1 is SGHNT and CDR2 is YYREEE (reference sequence). V was clipped by 6 bases and J by 4 bases; unmatched bases: 11. The CDR3 is 15 residues long. The CDR3: CASTFADRGGTEAFF. CDR3 sequence (DNA): TGTGCCAGCACCTTTGCCGACAGGGGAGGCACTGAAGCTTTCTTT.

This sequence joins TRBV28 and TRBJ1-2; 10 nucleotides align to TRBD1. CDR3 length equals 14 residues. J lost 5 bases, V lost 6 bases, and 6 bases had no gene match. Germline values: CDR1 MDHEN, CDR2 SYDVKM. CDR3 in DNA: TGTGCCAGCAGACAGAGGACAGGGGGATATGGCTACACCTTC. Translation: CASRQRTGGYGYTF.

The chain employs TRBV28 and TRBJ2-1; 7 positions match TRBD2. CDR1 is MDHEN, CDR2 SYDVKM, per germline. The CDR3 runs to 14 residues. Trimming at V came to 2 bases and at J to 6 bases, leaving 4 bases not matched to a gene. The DNA for the CDR3 is TGTGCCAGCAGTTTACAACTAGCGTTCAATGAGCAGTTCTTC. This encodes CASSLQLAFNEQFF. Based on the CDR3 plus reference TRBV28 and TRBJ2-1, the full variable domain is DVKVTQSSRYLVKRTGEKVFLECVQDMDHENMFWYRQDPGLGLRLIYFSYDVKMKEKGDIPEGYSVSREKKERFSLILESASTNQTSMYLCASSLQLAFNEQFFGPGTRLTVL.

The rearrangement links TRBV3-1 (or the pseudogene TRBV3-2) to TRBJ1-2; D is unclear. Deletions cut 0 bases from V and 11 bases from J, with 7 bases between. This CDR3 region has 11 residues. Germline CDR1 is LGHDT and CDR2 is YNNKEL (reference sequence). This CDR3 is CASSQDWTYTF. The CDR3 region has the DNA TGTGCCAGCAGCCAAGATTGGACTTACACCTTC.

The V gene is TRBV19, the J gene TRBJ2-1, with 7 nucleotides matching TRBD2. The germline CDR1 and CDR2 sequences are LNHDA and SQIVND (reference sequence). With 7 bases clipped from V and 5 bases from J, the junction kept 8 bases outside the gene matches. CDR3 length: 14 residues. Here the CDR3 reads CASIAGVGNNEQFF. In nucleotides, the CDR3 is TGTGCCAGTATTGCGGGAGTGGGAAACAATGAGCAGTTCTTC. Filled out from reference TRBV19 and TRBJ2-1, the complete variable domain reads DGGITQSPKYLFRKEGQNVTLSCEQNLNHDAMYWYRQDPGQGLRLIYYSQIVNDFQKGDIAEGYSVSREKKESFPLTVTSAQKNPTAFYLCASIAGVGNNEQFFGPGTRLTVL.

The chain joins TRBV6-6 to TRBJ2-7; the D is unclear. There are 12 residues in the CDR3. CDR1 is MNHNY and CDR2 is SVGAGI in the germline V gene (reference sequence). Trimming cost V 2 bases and J 6 bases, with 8 bases left between them. This CDR3 reads CASSYGPLEQYF. The DNA of the CDR3 is TGTGCCAGCAGTTACGGGCCCCTCGAGCAGTACTTC.

The rearrangement links TRBV9 to TRBJ2-7; 8 nucleotides line up with TRBD1. With V trimmed by 0 bases and J by 5 bases, 4 bases remained unmatched. Germline V lookup: CDR1 SGDLS, CDR2 YYNGEE. The CDR3 runs 14 residues. CDR3 in amino acids: CASSVEPGGHEQYF. The CDR3 region has the DNA TGTGCCAGCAGCGTAGAGCCAGGGGGCCACGAGCAGTACTTC.

The chain is built from TRBV9 and TRBJ2-3; 9 bases match TRBD2. This CDR3 is built from 16 residues. V was pared by 4 bases and J by 1 base, with 7 bases of the junction left unmatched. Germline V gene data show CDR1 as SGDLS and CDR2 as YYNGEE. The CDR3 nucleotides are TGTGCCAGCAGCACCGGACTAGCGCTTGGCACAGATACGCAGTATTTT. It encodes CASSTGLALGTDTQYF.

The CDR3 reads CASSLRRGNTEAFF. DNA for the CDR3: TGTGCCAGCAGCTTACGCAGAGGGAACACTGAAGCTTTCTTT. The J gene is TRBJ1-1, the V gene TRBV7-2; D is undetermined. Deletions cut 2 bases from V and 1 base from J, with 8 bases between. The CDR3 covers 14 residues. Germline V CDR1 and CDR2: SGHTA, FQGNSA.

This clone was found a few times. The chain couples TRBV5-1 to TRBJ1-2, with D possibly matching TRBD1 (6 bases). The CDR3 length is 14 residues. Germline CDR1 SGHRS, CDR2 YFSETQ. Trimming pared 1 base from V and 2 bases from J, leaving 9 bases between. The CDR3 DNA reads TGCGCCAGCAGCTTGTATCAGGGGAACTATGGCTACACCTTC. Encoded protein: CASSLYQGNYGYTF.

This chain uses TRBV27 with TRBJ1-1, with D tentatively TRBD1 (6 bases). V lost 5 bases and J 1 base, leaving 8 bases between the germline ends. CDR1 MNHEY and CDR2 SMNVEV come from the germline V gene (reference sequence). The CDR3 consists of 13 residues. The CDR3 nucleotides read TGTGCCAGCAGTGGACAGTCGAACACTGAAGCTTTCTTT. This codes for CASSGQSNTEAFF.

In its sample, this clone was seen a few times. The chain combines TRBV30 with TRBJ2-7, with 11 nucleotides matching TRBD1. The CDR3 loop spans 15 amino acids. Germline V gene data show CDR1 as GTSNPN and CDR2 as SVGIG (reference sequence). V was clipped by 4 bases and J by 3 bases; unmatched bases: 8. The CDR3 spells CAWTEGQGEIYEQYF. CDR3 nucleotide sequence: TGTGCCTGGACCGAGGGACAGGGGGAGATCTACGAGCAGTACTTC.